What follows describes a single T cell receptor beta chain. Antigen: not known. This sample is drawn from a study of shared clonotypes between healthy human individuals. Whole-study results and caveats: On the whole, naive subsets had larger estimated richness than memory subsets had.

The data were produced by immunoSEQ multiplex PCR, yet TCRdb's version contains in-frame clones alone and is incomplete. The table shows 1.4 million or so clones, with 98% occurring only once. The CDR3 is 16 amino acids. The germline V and J ends were trimmed by 2 bases and 6 bases, with 19 bases remaining between them. Germline CDR1 and CDR2: MDHEN and SYDVKM. There were only Caucasian adults among the donors, and all lived in Nashville, Tennessee. Material for sequencing was naive CD4+ T cells sorted from blood. Subset noted: CD45RA+ positively selected. This chain links TRBV28 with TRBJ1-1; perhaps TRBD1 as D (6 bases). The TCR comes from a man aged 25-45 years in good health. As DNA, the CDR3 is TGTGCCAGCAGTTTAATAGGGTTTGGGCAGGGGTCTGAAGCTTTCTTT. It codes for CASSLIGFGQGSEAFF.